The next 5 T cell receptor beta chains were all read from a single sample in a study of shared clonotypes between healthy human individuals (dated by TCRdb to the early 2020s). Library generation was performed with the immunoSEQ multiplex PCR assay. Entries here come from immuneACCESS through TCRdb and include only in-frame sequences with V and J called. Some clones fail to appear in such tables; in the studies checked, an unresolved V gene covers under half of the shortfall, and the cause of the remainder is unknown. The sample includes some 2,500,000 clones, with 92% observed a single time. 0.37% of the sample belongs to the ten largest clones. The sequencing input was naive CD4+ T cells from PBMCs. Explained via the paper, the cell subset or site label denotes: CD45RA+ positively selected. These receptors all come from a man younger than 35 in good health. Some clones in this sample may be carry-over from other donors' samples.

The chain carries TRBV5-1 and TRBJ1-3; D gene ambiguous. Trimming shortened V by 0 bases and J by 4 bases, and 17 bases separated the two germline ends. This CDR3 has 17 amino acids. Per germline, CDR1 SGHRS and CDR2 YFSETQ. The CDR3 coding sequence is TGCGCCAGCAGCTTGGGAGCGCTTAACGGTCCGGGAAACACCATATATTTT. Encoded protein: CASSLGALNGPGNTIYF.

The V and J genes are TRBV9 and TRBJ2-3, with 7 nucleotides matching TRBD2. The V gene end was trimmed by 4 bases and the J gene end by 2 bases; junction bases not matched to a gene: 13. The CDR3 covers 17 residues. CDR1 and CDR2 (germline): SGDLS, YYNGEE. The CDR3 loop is CASSPSRGAGITDTQYF. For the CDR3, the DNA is TGTGCCAGCAGCCCGTCCCGGGGAGCGGGGATCACAGATACGCAGTATTTT.

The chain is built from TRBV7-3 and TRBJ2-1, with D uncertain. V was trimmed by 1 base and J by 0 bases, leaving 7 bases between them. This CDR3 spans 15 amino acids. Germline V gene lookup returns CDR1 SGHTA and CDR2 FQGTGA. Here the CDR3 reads CASSLMQSSYNEQFF. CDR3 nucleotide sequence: TGTGCCAGCAGCTTAATGCAGAGCTCCTACAATGAGCAGTTCTTC.

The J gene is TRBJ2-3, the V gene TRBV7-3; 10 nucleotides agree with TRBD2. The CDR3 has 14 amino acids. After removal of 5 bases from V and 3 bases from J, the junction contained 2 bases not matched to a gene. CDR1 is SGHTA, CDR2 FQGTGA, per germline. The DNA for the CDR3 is TGTGCCAGCAGCCTAGCGGGAGTTACAGATACGCAGTATTTT. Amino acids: CASSLAGVTDTQYF.

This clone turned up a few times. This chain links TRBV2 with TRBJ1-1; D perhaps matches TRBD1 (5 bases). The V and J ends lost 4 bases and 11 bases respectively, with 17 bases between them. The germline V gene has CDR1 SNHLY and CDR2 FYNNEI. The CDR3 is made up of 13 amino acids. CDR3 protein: CASSVDSEIWAFF. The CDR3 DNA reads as TGTGCCAGCAGTGTCGACAGTGAAATTTGGGCTTTCTTT.